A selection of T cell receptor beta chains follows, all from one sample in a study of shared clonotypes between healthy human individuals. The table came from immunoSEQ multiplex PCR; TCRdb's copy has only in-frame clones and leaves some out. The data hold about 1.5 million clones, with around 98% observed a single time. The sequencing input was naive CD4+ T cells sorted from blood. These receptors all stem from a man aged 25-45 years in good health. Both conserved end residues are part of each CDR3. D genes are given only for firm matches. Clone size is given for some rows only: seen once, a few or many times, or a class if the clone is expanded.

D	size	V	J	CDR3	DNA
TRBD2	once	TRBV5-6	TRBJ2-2	CASSTLRTSGNIGELFF	TGTGCCAGCAGCACACTGAGGACTAGCGGGAATATCGGGGAGCTGTTTTTT
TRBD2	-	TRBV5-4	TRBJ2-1	CASSLARGLSGRAGNEQFF	TGTGCCAGCAGCTTGGCAAGGGGGCTCAGCGGGAGGGCTGGTAATGAGCAGTTCTTC
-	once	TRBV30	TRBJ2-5	CAWRGVSRKETQYF	TGTGCCTGGAGAGGAGTCAGCAGAAAAGAGACCCAGTACTTC
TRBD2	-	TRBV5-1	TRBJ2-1	CASSTGGRNEQFF	TGCGCCAGCAGCACGGGGGGACGCAATGAGCAGTTCTTC
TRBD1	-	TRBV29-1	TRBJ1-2	CSGVTGAGYTF	TGCAGCGGCGTTACAGGGGCCGGCTACACCTTC
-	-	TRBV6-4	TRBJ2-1	CASSETGSSYNEQFF	TGTGCCAGCAGTGAGACAGGCAGCTCCTACAATGAGCAGTTCTTC
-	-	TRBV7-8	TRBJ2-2	CASSLVERSTGELFF	TGTGCCAGCAGCTTAGTCGAACGGAGCACCGGGGAGCTGTTTTTT
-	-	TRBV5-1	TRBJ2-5	CASSLVAITGTGETQYF	TGCGCCAGCAGCTTGGTGGCGATAACCGGGACCGGAGAGACCCAGTACTTC
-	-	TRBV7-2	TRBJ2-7	CASSRISYEQYF	TGTGCCAGCAGCCGAATTTCCTACGAGCAGTACTTC
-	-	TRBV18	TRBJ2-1	CASSPRERSSYNEQFF	TGTGCCAGCTCACCAAGGGAGCGGAGCTCCTACAATGAGCAGTTCTTC
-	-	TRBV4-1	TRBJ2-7	CASSQMAIPNYEQYF	TGCGCCAGCAGCCAAATGGCCATCCCTAACTACGAGCAGTACTTC
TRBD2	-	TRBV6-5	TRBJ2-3	CASSYRSGISTDTQYF	TGTGCCAGCAGCTACCGTAGCGGGATTAGCACAGATACGCAGTATTTT
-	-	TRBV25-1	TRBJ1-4	CASSAPTSRNEKLFF	TGTGCCAGCAGTGCCCCTACTAGCCGCAATGAAAAACTGTTTTTT
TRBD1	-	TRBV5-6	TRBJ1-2	CASSPLPPGGYGYTF	TGTGCCAGCAGCCCACTCCCCCCAGGGGGGTATGGCTACACCTTC
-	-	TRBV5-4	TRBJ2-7	CASSSGTLSSYEQYF	TGTGCCAGCAGCTCAGGGACCTTGAGCTCCTACGAGCAGTACTTC
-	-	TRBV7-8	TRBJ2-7	CASSFSDRLYEQYF	TGTGCCAGCAGCTTTAGTGACAGACTCTACGAGCAGTACTTC
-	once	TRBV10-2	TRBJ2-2	CASSEPGLVTGELFF	TGCGCCAGCAGTGAGCCCGGACTCGTCACCGGGGAGCTGTTTTTT
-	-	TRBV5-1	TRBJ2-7	CASSLGIGTDYEQYF	TGCGCCAGCAGCTTGGGAATTGGGACTGACTACGAGCAGTACTTC
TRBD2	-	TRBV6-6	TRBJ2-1	CASSYGGGRADNEQFF	TGTGCCAGCAGTTACGGGGGCGGGAGGGCCGACAATGAGCAGTTCTTC
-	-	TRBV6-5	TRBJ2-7	CASSYEQGGYEQYF	TGTGCCAGCAGTTACGAACAGGGCGGCTACGAGCAGTACTTC
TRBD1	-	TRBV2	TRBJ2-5	CASIPGQFQETQYF	TGTGCCAGCATTCCGGGACAGTTCCAAGAGACCCAGTACTTC
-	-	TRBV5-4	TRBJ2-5	CASSLTGPMETQYF	TGTGCCAGCAGCTTGACAGGCCCCATGGAGACCCAGTACTTC
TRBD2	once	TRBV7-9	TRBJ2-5	CASSQVKIAGGGETQYF	TGTGCCAGCAGCCAAGTGAAGATAGCGGGAGGTGGGGAGACCCAGTACTTC
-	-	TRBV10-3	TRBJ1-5	CAISESSGFGNQPQHF	TGTGCCATCAGTGAGTCGTCGGGGTTTGGCAATCAGCCCCAGCATTTT